The present TCR beta chain was sequenced within a study of CD8 T cells in ankylosing spondylitis. Study-level points and caveats: Clones tied to disease were said to be significantly enriched in matched ankylosing spondylitis synovial fluid. A number of the motif variants had already been described in reactive arthritis synovial fluid and blood. A TCR beta motif of several highly homologous variants seemed to mark ankylosing spondylitis blood. CD8+ disease-linked clones were present at relatively low frequencies in blood.

Quantitative 5'-RACE with molecular barcodes produced the TCR beta libraries. TCRdb recomputed calls from the 5' RACE reads with MiXCR, one row per CDR3 protein. The sample has around 490,000 distinct CDR3 sequences, about 5% seen once. This clonotype was counted ten times or more. No antigen is known for it. The CDR3 spans 11 residues. V was shortened by 6 bases and J by 4 bases, with 6 bases between the two germline ends. The V gene's germline CDR1 is MNHEY and CDR2 SVGAGI. This receptor was identified in a male donor with ankylosing spondylitis. This chain joins TRBV6-5 and TRBJ1-2; D gene ambiguous. Specimen: blood, either unsorted or a sorted T cell fraction (not recorded which). The CDR3 DNA reads as TGTGCCAGCAGCCGGGGCTATGGCTACACCTTC. It yields the protein CASSRGYGYTF.